This T cell receptor (beta chain) came from a study of response to subunit inactivated influenza vaccine. TCRdb re-analysed the RT-PCR reads in MiXCR, keeping a single row per CDR3 protein. The sample lists hundreds of thousands of distinct CDR3 sequences; roughly 25% were seen once. CDR1 and CDR2 from the germline V gene are SGHDT and YYEEEE. This CDR3 spans 14 amino acids. Trimming took off 2 bases at V and 2 bases at J, with 10 bases between the two ends. This clonotype has just a few counts. The target antigen is unknown. Study-wide points: The authors offered the suggestion that each seasonal influenza vaccination recruits few new T cells.

This sequence originates from a man over 45 who received an inactivated influenza vaccine. The sample was CD4+ T cells sorted from PBMCs, taken 4 to 6 days after vaccination. The chain recombines TRBV5-6 with TRBJ1-1, with D unresolved. CDR3 residues: CASSFRKINTEAFF. The CDR3 DNA sequence: TGTGCCAGCAGCTTCAGAAAGATCAACACTGAAGCTTTCTTT.